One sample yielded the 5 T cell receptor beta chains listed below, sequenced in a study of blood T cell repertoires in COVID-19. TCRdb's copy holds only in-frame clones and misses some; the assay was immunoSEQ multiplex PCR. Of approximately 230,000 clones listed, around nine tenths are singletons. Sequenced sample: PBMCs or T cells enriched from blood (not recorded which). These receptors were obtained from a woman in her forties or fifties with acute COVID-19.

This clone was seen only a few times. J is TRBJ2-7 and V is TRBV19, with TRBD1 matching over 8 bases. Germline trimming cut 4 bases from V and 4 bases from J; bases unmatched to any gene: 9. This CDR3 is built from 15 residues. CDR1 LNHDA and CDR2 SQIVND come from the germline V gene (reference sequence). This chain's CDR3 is CASSTPGQAEYEQYF. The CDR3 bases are TGTGCCAGTAGTACCCCGGGACAGGCGGAATACGAGCAGTACTTC.

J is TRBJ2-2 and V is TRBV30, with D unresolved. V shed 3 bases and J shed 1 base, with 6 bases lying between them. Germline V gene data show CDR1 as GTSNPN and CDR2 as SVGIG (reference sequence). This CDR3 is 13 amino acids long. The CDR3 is CAWSRGNTGELFF. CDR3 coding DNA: TGTGCCTGGAGCAGAGGGAACACCGGGGAGCTGTTTTTT.

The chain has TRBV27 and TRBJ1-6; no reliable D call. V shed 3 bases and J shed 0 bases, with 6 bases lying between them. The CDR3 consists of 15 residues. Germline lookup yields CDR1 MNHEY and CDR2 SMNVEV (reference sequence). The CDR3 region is CASSFGSSYNSPLHF. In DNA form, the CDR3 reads TGTGCCAGCAGTTTCGGGAGCTCCTATAATTCACCCCTCCACTTT.

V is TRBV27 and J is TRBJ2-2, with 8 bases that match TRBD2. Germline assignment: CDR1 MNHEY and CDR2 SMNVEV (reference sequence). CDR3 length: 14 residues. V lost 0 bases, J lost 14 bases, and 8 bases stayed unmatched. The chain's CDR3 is CASSLSYREGYLFF. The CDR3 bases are TGTGCCAGCAGTTTATCTTACCGGGAGGGGTACCTGTTTTTT.

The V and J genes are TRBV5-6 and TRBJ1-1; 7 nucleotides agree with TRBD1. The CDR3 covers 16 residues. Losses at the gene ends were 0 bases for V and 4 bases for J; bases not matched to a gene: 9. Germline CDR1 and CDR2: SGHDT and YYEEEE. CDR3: CASSLGVRGRITEAFF. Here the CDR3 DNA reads TGTGCCAGCAGCTTGGGTGTCAGGGGGAGGATCACTGAAGCTTTCTTT.